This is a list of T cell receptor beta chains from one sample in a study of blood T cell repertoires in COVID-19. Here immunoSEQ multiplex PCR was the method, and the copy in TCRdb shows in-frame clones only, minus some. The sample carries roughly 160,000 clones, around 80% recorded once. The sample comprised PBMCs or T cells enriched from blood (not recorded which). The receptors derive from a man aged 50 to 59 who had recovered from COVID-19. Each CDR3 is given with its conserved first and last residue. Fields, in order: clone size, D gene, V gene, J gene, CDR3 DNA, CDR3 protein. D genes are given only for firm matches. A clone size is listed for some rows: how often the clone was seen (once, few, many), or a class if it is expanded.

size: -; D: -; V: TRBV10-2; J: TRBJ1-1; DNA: TGCGCCAGCAGCTTAATCGACCCGGGATACGGGACTGAAGCTTTCTTT; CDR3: CASSLIDPGYGTEAFF
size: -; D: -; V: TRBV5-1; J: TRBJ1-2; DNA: TGCGCCAGCAGCCCTAACCGGCAGGCCTCATATGGCTACACCTTC; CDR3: CASSPNRQASYGYTF
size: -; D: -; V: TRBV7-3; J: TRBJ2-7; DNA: TGTGCCAGCAGCTTAACCCAGTCATCCGTCGAGCAGTACTTC; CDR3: CASSLTQSSVEQYF
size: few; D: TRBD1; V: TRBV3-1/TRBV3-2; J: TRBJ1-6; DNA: TGTGCCAGCAGCCCGGGGACAGGGAGGACCTATAATTCACCCCTCCACTTT; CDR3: CASSPGTGRTYNSPLHF
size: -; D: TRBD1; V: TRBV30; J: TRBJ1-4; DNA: TGTGCCTTGGGACAGGGCCATGAAAAACTGTTTTTT; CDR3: CALGQGHEKLFF
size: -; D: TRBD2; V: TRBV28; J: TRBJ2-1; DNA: TGTGCCAGCAGTCTTAGCGGGAGGGCCGCGAATGAGCAGTTCTTC; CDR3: CASSLSGRAANEQFF
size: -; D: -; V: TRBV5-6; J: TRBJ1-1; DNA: TGTGCCAGCAGCTTGGAGGGGCAGGGTTCGTACACTGAAGCTTTCTTT; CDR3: CASSLEGQGSYTEAFF
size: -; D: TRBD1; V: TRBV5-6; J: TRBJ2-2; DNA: TGTGCCAGCAGCTCGGGCAGGGGGCGGGTGAACACCGGGGAGCTGTTTTTT; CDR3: CASSSGRGRVNTGELFF
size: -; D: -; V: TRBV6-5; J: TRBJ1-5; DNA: TGTGCCAGCAGTTACAGTCAGGGGAATCAGCCCCAGCATTTT; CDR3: CASSYSQGNQPQHF
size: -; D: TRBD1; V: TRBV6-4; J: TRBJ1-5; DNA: TGTGCCAGCAGTGACTATAATTTTAGACAGGGGGGCCGTTGGACCCAGCATTTT; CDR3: CASSDYNFRQGGRWTQHF
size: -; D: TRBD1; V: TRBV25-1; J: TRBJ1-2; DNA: TGTGCCAGCCGGACAGGGGCGAACTATGGCTACACCTTC; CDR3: CASRTGANYGYTF
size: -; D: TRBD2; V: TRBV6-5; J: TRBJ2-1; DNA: TGTGCCAGCAGTTTCCGGACTAGCGGGGGCAATGAGCAGTTCTTC; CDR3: CASSFRTSGGNEQFF
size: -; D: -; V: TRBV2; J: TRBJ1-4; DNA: TGTGCCAGCAGGCGAAGGGGAGGAATGGATGAAAAACTGTTTTTT; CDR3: CASRRRGGMDEKLFF
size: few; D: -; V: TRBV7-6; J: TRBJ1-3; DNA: TGTGCCAGCAGCGCCCAGACAGCCGTCTCTGGAAACACCATATATTTT; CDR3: CASSAQTAVSGNTIYF
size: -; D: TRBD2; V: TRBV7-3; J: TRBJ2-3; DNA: TGTGCCAGCAGCCCTCGGGGTAGCGGGGGTGATACGCAGTATTTT; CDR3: CASSPRGSGGDTQYF
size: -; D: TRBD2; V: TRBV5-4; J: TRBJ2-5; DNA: TGTGCCAGCAGCTTGGGGGGACTAGCGGGTGCCCAAGAGACCCAGTACTTC; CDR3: CASSLGGLAGAQETQYF
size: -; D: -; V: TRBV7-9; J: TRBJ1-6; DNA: TGTGCCAGCAGCTTAGAACAGGGAAATTCACCCCTCCACTTT; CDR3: CASSLEQGNSPLHF
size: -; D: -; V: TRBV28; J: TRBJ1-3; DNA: TGTGCCAGCAGTCGACAGTTCTTCTCTGGAAACACCATATATTTT; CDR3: CASSRQFFSGNTIYF
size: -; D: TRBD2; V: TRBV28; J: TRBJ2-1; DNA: TGTGCCAGCAGTTTCCTAGCGGGAGTCTACAATGAGCAGTTCTTC; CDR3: CASSFLAGVYNEQFF
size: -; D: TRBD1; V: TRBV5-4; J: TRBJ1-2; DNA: TGTGCCAGCAGCTTATCCGGGCAGGGGGGCTATGGCTACACCTTC; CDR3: CASSLSGQGGYGYTF
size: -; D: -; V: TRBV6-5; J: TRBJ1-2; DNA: TGTGCCAGCAGTTTAGTAGGAGGCCCCCTCGGCTACACCTTC; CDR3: CASSLVGGPLGYTF
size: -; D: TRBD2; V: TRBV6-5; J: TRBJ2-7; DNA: TGTGCCAGCAGACTAGCGGGGCCCTACGAGCAGTACTTC; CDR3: CASRLAGPYEQYF
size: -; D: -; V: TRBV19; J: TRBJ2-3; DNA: TGTGCCAGTAGCAAGTCGGGCCCCAGGGGTAGCACAGATACGCAGTATTTT; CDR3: CASSKSGPRGSTDTQYF
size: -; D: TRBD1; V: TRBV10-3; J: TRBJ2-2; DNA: TGTGCCATCAGCACAGGGGCTACGGGCACCGGGGAGCTGTTTTTT; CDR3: CAISTGATGTGELFF
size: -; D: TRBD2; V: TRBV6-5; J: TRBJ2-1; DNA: TGTGCCAGCAGTCCTAGCGGACCGGACAATGAGCAGTTCTTC; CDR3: CASSPSGPDNEQFF
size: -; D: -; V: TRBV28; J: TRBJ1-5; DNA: TGTGCCAGCAGTTTGCGGACTGGACTCGGCTATCAGCCCCAGCATTTT; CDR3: CASSLRTGLGYQPQHF
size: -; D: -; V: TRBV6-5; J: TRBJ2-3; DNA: TGTGCCAGCAGTCTACTCAGGGCAGATACGCAGTATTTT; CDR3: CASSLLRADTQYF
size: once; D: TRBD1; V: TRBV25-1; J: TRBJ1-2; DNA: TGTGCCAGCAGTGAACGCGACAGGGCCGGTGGCTACACCTTC; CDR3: CASSERDRAGGYTF
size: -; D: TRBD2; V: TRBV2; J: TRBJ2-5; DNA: TGTGCCAGCAAATTTCCGGGAGGGTTGGAGACCCAGTACTTC; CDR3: CASKFPGGLETQYF
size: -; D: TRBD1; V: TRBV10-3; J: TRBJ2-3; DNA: TGTGCCATCAGCCCGGGGACAGGGGATACGCAGTATTTT; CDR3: CAISPGTGDTQYF
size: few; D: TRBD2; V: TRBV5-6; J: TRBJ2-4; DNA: TGTGCCAGCAGCCCCTGGCGGGGGGGGCAAGCCAAAAACATTCAGTACTTC; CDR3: CASSPWRGGQAKNIQYF
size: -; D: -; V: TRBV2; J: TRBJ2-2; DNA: TGTGCCAGCAGGACGGAAGGGAGGAGCGGGGAGCTGTTTTTT; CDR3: CASRTEGRSGELFF
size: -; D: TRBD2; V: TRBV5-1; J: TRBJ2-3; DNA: TGCGCCAGCAGCTTGGCCTCGGCTAGCGGGAGGAGGGCAGATACGCAGTATTTT; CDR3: CASSLASASGRRADTQYF
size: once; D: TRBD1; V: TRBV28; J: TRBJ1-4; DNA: TGTGCCACCCCGGGACAGGGTGAAAAACTGTTTTTT; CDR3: CATPGQGEKLFF
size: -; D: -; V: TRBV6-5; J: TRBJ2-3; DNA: TGTGCCAGCAGTTACGGGGCGGGGGCCACAGATACGCAGTATTTT; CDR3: CASSYGAGATDTQYF
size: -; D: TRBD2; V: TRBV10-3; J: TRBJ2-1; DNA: TGTGCCATCAGACTAGCGGGGGACAATGAGCAGTTCTTC; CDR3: CAIRLAGDNEQFF
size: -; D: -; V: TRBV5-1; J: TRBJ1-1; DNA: TGCGCCAGCAGTTTGATGCATCCAGGGGACACTGAAGCTTTCTTT; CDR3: CASSLMHPGDTEAFF
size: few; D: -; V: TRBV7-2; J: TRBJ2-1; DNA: TGTGCCAGCAGCCCTGGACACAACTCCTACAATGAGCAGTTCTTC; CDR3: CASSPGHNSYNEQFF
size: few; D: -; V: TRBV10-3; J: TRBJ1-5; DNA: TGTGCCATCAGTGAGGTTATCAGGGGAAACAATCAGCCCCAGCATTTT; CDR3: CAISEVIRGNNQPQHF
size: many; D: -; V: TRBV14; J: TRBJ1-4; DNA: TGTGCCAGCAGCCAAGATCTCACAGGGAGGGATGAAAAACTGTTTTTT; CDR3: CASSQDLTGRDEKLFF
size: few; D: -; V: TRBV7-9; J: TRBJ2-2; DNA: TGTGCCAGCAGCATCAGACAGTTTTCGAACACCGGGGAGCTGTTTTTT; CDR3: CASSIRQFSNTGELFF
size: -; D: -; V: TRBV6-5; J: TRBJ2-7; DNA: TGTGCCAGCAGTCTATCGGCCAGGTCCTACGAGCAGTACTTC; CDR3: CASSLSARSYEQYF
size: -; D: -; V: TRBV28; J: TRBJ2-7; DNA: TGTGCCAGCAGTTTATTGACTGGCTCTTCCTACGAGCAGTACTTC; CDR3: CASSLLTGSSYEQYF
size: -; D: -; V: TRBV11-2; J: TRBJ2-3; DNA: TGTGCCAGCAGCTTAGGGGAGCGGTCTAGCACAGATACGCAGTATTTT; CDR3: CASSLGERSSTDTQYF
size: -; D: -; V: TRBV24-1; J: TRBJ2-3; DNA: TGTGCCACCAGTGATCAGGGTTCAGATACGCAGTATTTT; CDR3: CATSDQGSDTQYF
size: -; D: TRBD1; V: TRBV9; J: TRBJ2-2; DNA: TGTGCCAGCAGCGCATTCACAGGGGGCGCCGGGGAGCTGTTTTTT; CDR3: CASSAFTGGAGELFF
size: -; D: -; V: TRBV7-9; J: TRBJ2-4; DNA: TGTGCCAGCAGCCTAAATCGGCGGGACAAAAACATTCAGTACTTC; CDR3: CASSLNRRDKNIQYF
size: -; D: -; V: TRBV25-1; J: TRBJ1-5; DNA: TGTGCCAGCAGTGGGCAGGGGATCCTCAATCAGCCCCAGCATTTT; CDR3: CASSGQGILNQPQHF
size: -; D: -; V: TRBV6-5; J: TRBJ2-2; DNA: TGTGCCAGCAGTTACTCGAGCTACCAGAACACCGGGGAGCTGTTTTTT; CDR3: CASSYSSYQNTGELFF
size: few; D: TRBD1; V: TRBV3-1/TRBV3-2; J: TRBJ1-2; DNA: TGTGCCAGCAGCCAAGAAGCAGGGGGTGGATACTATGGCTACACCTTC; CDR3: CASSQEAGGGYYGYTF
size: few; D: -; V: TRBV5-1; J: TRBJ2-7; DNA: TGCGCCAGCAGCTTGGGGACAGAGGGGCTCGAGCAGTACTTC; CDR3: CASSLGTEGLEQYF
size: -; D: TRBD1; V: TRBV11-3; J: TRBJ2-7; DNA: TGTGCCAGCAGCTTAGCCGGGACAGGGGGCTACGAGCAGTACTTC; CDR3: CASSLAGTGGYEQYF
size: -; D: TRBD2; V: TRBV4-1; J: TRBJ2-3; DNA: TGCGCCAGCAGCCAAGATGGCGCGGGGGGCACAGATACGCAGTATTTT; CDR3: CASSQDGAGGTDTQYF
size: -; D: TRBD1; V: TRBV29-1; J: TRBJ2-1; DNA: TGCAGCGTTGGACAGGGGACGGCCAATGAGCAGTTCTTC; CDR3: CSVGQGTANEQFF
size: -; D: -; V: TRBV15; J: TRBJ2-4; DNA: TGTGCCACCAGCAGAGCCATGTTCGGGATGGGCAAAAACATTCAGTACTTC; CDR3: CATSRAMFGMGKNIQYF
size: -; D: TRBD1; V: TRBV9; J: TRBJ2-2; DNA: TGTGCCAGCAGCACAGGACAGGGGGCGATCGGCACCGGGGAGCTGTTTTTT; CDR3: CASSTGQGAIGTGELFF
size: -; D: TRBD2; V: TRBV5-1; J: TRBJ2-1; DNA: TGCGCCAGCAGCTCACGAAGTCTAGCGGGGGTCTACAATGAGCAGTTCTTC; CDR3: CASSSRSLAGVYNEQFF
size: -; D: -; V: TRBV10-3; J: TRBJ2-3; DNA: TGTGCCATCAGTGATTTGGAGAAACTCACAGATACGCAGTATTTT; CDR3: CAISDLEKLTDTQYF
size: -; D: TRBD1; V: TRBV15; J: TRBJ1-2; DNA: TGTGCCACCCATAACGGGGAGGGACAGGGGATCTATGGCTACACCTTC; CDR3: CATHNGEGQGIYGYTF